The next 24 T cell receptor beta chains were all read from a single sample in a study of blood T cell repertoires in COVID-19. Profiled with immunoSEQ multiplex PCR; TCRdb holds only in-frame clones, not every one. Counted here are a few hundred thousand clones, roughly 82% occurring once; the ten biggest clones make up roughly a tenth. Sequenced material: peripheral blood. Every receptor here comes from a man over 45 with active or convalescent COVID-19.

The chain recombines TRBV6-5 with TRBJ1-2; 11 nucleotides agree with TRBD1. Trimming took 2 bases from V and 5 from J; bases not matched to a gene: 4. Germline V CDR1 and CDR2: MNHEY, SVGAGI. CDR3 size: 15 residues. CDR3 in amino acids: CASSYTGTGGYGYTF. The CDR3 region has the DNA TGTGCCAGCAGTTACACCGGGACAGGGGGATATGGCTACACCTTC.

The chain employs TRBV19 and TRBJ2-1; 11 positions agree with TRBD2. Germline V gene data show CDR1 as LNHDA and CDR2 as SQIVND (reference sequence). V shed 5 bases and J 10 bases; nucleotides not matched to a gene: 4. The CDR3 contains 13 residues. The CDR3 loop reads CASSVGTSGEQFF. Written as DNA, the CDR3 is TGTGCCAGTAGTGTTGGGACTAGCGGCGAGCAGTTCTTC.

V and J are TRBV12-5 and TRBJ2-7, with D uncertain. This CDR3 is 20 amino acids long. In germline, CDR1 is LGHNT, CDR2 FRNRAP. Trimming stripped 2 bases from V and 6 bases from J, with 32 bases between. The CDR3 is CASGLFVPPTRQSKGCEQYF. The CDR3 nucleotides read TGTGCTAGTGGTTTGTTCGTCCCCCCAACGAGGCAATCGAAAGGTTGCGAGCAGTACTTC.

V is TRBV5-1 and J is TRBJ2-6; D gene ambiguous. Trimming pared 1 base from V and 0 bases from J, leaving 5 bases between. The length of the CDR3 is 15 residues. Germline CDR1 reads SGHRS; CDR2 reads YFSETQ. Here the CDR3 reads CASSLFGSGANVLTF. In DNA form, the CDR3 reads TGCGCCAGCAGCTTGTTCGGCTCTGGGGCCAACGTCCTGACTTTC.

This sequence joins TRBV5-5 and TRBJ1-6; D not certain. Trimming left V 4 bases short and J 8 bases short, with 16 bases between. This CDR3 has 15 amino acids. The V gene's germline CDR1 is SGHKS and CDR2 YYEKEE (reference sequence). CDR3 sequence (DNA): TGTGCCAGCAGCAAGTGGGCCCCGCCGGATTCACCCCTCCACTTT. It translates to CASSKWAPPDSPLHF.

The rearrangement links TRBV11-1 to TRBJ1-5; no clear D. Germline CDR1 and CDR2: SGHAT and FQDESV (reference sequence). CDR3 length: 13 amino acids. Trimming removed 2 bases at V and 4 bases at J, with 6 bases between. This CDR3 is CASSLRTNQPQHF. CDR3 nucleotides: TGTGCCAGCAGCTTAAGGACTAATCAGCCCCAGCATTTT.

The chain employs TRBV18 and TRBJ2-7; 7 bases are shared with TRBD2. This CDR3 contains 15 residues. CDR1 and CDR2 (germline): KGHSH, LQKENI. J gave up 1 base and V 6 bases, and 9 bases lay outside the gene matches. CDR3 DNA: TGTGCCAGCTCGAGGGGCAGGGAGGGGTCCTACGAGCAGTACGTC. It is translated as CASSRGREGSYEQYV.

CDR3 bases: TGTGCCAGCAAGGGGGAAGGGGATTCTGAAGCTTTCTTT. The encoded protein is CASKGEGDSEAFF. The chain couples TRBV6-4 to TRBJ1-1, with D perhaps matching TRBD1 (6 bases). CDR1 and CDR2 (germline): MRHNA, SNTAGT. There are 13 residues in the CDR3. With 7 bases removed from V and 6 bases from J, the gap between germline ends came to 15 bases.

The V gene is TRBV9, the J gene TRBJ2-2; 8 bases are a match to TRBD2. The ends lost 4 bases at V and 3 bases at J; junction bases unmatched: 2. Germline assignment: CDR1 SGDLS and CDR2 YYNGEE. The CDR3 is 14 amino acids. For the CDR3, the DNA is TGTGCCAGCAGCCGGGAGGGAGACACCGGGGAGCTGTTTTTT. Amino acids: CASSREGDTGELFF.

The chain links TRBV4-3 to TRBJ2-3; D is perhaps TRBD1 (6 bases). Germline values: CDR1 LGHNA, CDR2 YSLEER. The V gene lost 4 bases and the J gene lost 4 bases, with 15 bases spanning the gap. The CDR3 is 15 amino acids. The CDR3 protein is CASSRIQGAADTQYF. The CDR3 nucleotides read TGCGCCAGCAGCCGGATACAGGGCGCCGCAGATACGCAGTATTTT.

This clone was seen only a few times. V and J are TRBV7-9 and TRBJ1-6, with 8 bases matching TRBD1. V shed 5 bases, J shed 7 bases, and the junction held 7 bases outside the gene matches. This CDR3 has 15 residues. In germline, CDR1 is SEHNR, CDR2 FQNEAQ (reference sequence). The CDR3 bases are TGTGCCAGCAGCCGAGGACAGGGACCAAATTCACCCCTCCACTTT. This codes for CASSRGQGPNSPLHF. Together with reference TRBV7-9 and TRBJ1-6, the CDR3 gives the full variable domain: DTGVSQNPRHKITKRGQNVTFRCDPISEHNRLYWYRQTLGQGPEFLTYFQNEAQLEKSRLLSDRFSAERPKGSFSTLEIQRTEQGDSAMYLCASSRGQGPNSPLHFGNGTRLTVT.

The chain employs TRBV30 and TRBJ1-5; tentative D call: TRBD1 (6 bases). Trimming took 0 bases from V and 5 from J, leaving 11 bases between them. The CDR3 runs 14 residues. CDR1 is GTSNPN, CDR2 SVGIG, per germline (reference sequence). In DNA form, the CDR3 reads TGTGCCTGGAGTGTACAGGCAGGGGATCAGCCCCAGCATTTT. This translates into CAWSVQAGDQPQHF.

The chain carries TRBV7-3 and TRBJ2-7, with 9 bases fitting TRBD2. The CDR3 sequence is 19 residues long. V lost 1 base to trimming and J lost 3 bases; unmatched junction nucleotides: 16. From germline, CDR1 is SGHTA and CDR2 FQGTGA. The CDR3 bases are TGTGCCAGCAGCTTAAGTATCGAGGCGGGACTAGCCATAGACTACGAGCAGTACTTC. Translating gives CASSLSIEAGLAIDYEQYF.

This chain uses TRBV5-6 with TRBJ1-1, with D tentatively TRBD1 (5 bases). The CDR3 consists of 14 residues. Germline CDR1 reads SGHDT; CDR2 reads YYEEEE. Trimming took 1 base from V and 4 from J, leaving 11 bases between them. DNA for the CDR3: TGTGCCAGCAGCTTGCAGGGAGGCTTCACTGAAGCTTTCTTT. Encoded protein: CASSLQGGFTEAFF.

The genes are TRBV18 and TRBJ2-1; D perhaps matches TRBD1 (6 bases). Germline lookup yields CDR1 KGHSH and CDR2 LQKENI. The CDR3 extends over 15 amino acids. The V gene lost 2 bases and the J gene lost 4 bases, with 12 bases spanning the gap. The CDR3 DNA sequence: TGTGCCAGCTCACCAAGCCGGACAGAATACAATGAGCAGTTCTTC. Amino acids: CASSPSRTEYNEQFF.

CDR3 coding DNA: TGTGCCAGCCGTCCCAGGGAAGGCTATGGCTACACCTTC. Encoded protein: CASRPREGYGYTF. V gene TRBV19 combines with J gene TRBJ1-2; perhaps TRBD1 as D (5 bases). The CDR3 extends over 13 amino acids. Trimming stripped 9 bases from V and 4 bases from J, with 15 bases between. From germline, CDR1 is LNHDA and CDR2 SQIVND (reference sequence). Together with reference TRBV19 and TRBJ1-2, the CDR3 gives the full variable domain: DGGITQSPKYLFRKEGQNVTLSCEQNLNHDAMYWYRQDPGQGLRLIYYSQIVNDFQKGDIAEGYSVSREKKESFPLTVTSAQKNPTAFYLCASRPREGYGYTFGSGTRLTVV.

V and J are TRBV7-9 and TRBJ1-2, with a possible D match to TRBD1 (6 bases). V lost 1 base and J 4 bases, leaving 13 bases between the germline ends. The CDR3 extends over 15 amino acids. Germline V gene lookup returns CDR1 SEHNR and CDR2 FQNEAQ (reference sequence). The CDR3 here is CASSLERDIFYGYTF. Here the CDR3 DNA reads TGTGCCAGCAGCTTAGAGAGGGACATCTTCTATGGCTACACCTTC.

The chain carries TRBV28 and TRBJ1-5, with D possibly matching TRBD1 (6 bases). This CDR3 contains 15 residues. Germline V gives CDR1 MDHEN, CDR2 SYDVKM. Trimming cost V 5 bases and J 3 bases, with 14 bases left between them. The CDR3 nucleotides are TGTGCCAGCAGTGGGGGCAGCCAACTCAATCAGCCCCAGCATTTT. Residues: CASSGGSQLNQPQHF. Full variable domain (missing parts from reference TRBV28 and TRBJ1-5): DVKVTQSSRYLVKRTGEKVFLECVQDMDHENMFWYRQDPGLGLRLIYFSYDVKMKEKGDIPEGYSVSREKKERFSLILESASTNQTSMYLCASSGGSQLNQPQHFGDGTRLSIL.

The chain recombines TRBV5-1 with TRBJ1-4; 7 positions match TRBD1. CDR3 length equals 14 residues. Germline V CDR1 and CDR2: SGHRS, YFSETQ. Germline trimming cut 0 bases from V and 8 bases from J; bases unmatched to any gene: 4. The CDR3 loop is CASSLEGGEEKLFF. CDR3 bases: TGCGCCAGCAGCTTGGAAGGGGGCGAGGAAAAACTGTTTTTT.

The V and J genes are TRBV28 and TRBJ2-1, with unresolved D. This CDR3 is built from 12 residues. V was clipped by 2 bases and J by 11 bases, with 10 bases between them. CDR1 and CDR2 from the germline V gene are MDHEN and SYDVKM. As DNA, the CDR3 is TGTGCCAGCAGTTTAGCTTGGCCCCAGCAGTTCTTC. Translated: CASSLAWPQQFF.

The chain combines TRBV5-1 with TRBJ2-2, with TRBD1 matching 8 bases. The V segment lost 2 bases and the J segment 4 bases; nucleotides outside the gene matches: 1. Germline V gene sequence: CDR1 SGHRS, CDR2 YFSETQ. This CDR3 spans 14 amino acids. The DNA of the CDR3 is TGCGCCAGCAGCTTTACAGGGGGCACCGGGGAGCTGTTTTTT. Protein sequence: CASSFTGGTGELFF. Variable domain in full (rest from reference TRBV5-1 and TRBJ2-2): KAGVTQTPRYLIKTRGQQVTLSCSPISGHRSVSWYQQTPGQGLQFLFEYFSETQRNKGNFPGRFSGRQFSNSRSEMNVSTLELGDSALYLCASSFTGGTGELFFGEGSRLTVL.

V and J are TRBV7-9 and TRBJ2-3; perhaps TRBD2 as D (5 bases). The V end was cut by 3 bases, the J end by 8 bases, with 15 bases between. Germline V gene data show CDR1 as SEHNR and CDR2 as FQNEAQ (reference sequence). The CDR3 has 14 residues. The CDR3 loop is CASSFTGRGGTQYF. In nucleotides, the CDR3 is TGTGCCAGCAGCTTCACTGGCAGAGGAGGTACGCAGTATTTT.

The V and J genes are TRBV5-1 and TRBJ2-5, with 7 bases fitting TRBD1. The germline V gene encodes CDR1 SGHRS and CDR2 YFSETQ. Trimming took 0 bases from V and 10 from J; bases not matched to a gene: 9. The CDR3 is 14 residues long. CDR3 in DNA: TGCGCCAGCAGCTTGGGGACAGGCTATAGGATCCAGTACTTC. Translating gives CASSLGTGYRIQYF.

The rearrangement links TRBV7-2 to TRBJ2-1; D ambiguous. V shed 5 bases and J shed 8 bases, with 13 bases lying between them. Per germline, CDR1 SGHTA and CDR2 FQGNSA. This CDR3 is 13 amino acids long. The CDR3 region is CASSLRPPDEQFF. DNA of the CDR3: TGTGCCAGCAGCCTACGTCCCCCGGATGAGCAGTTCTTC.